The clone carrying this T cell receptor (beta chain) was picked up many times. The sample is drawn from a study of T cells in Graves' hyperthyroidism and ophthalmopathy. There are 15 residues in the CDR3. V dropped 5 bases and J dropped 4 bases, with 16 bases sitting between them. Germline V gene data show CDR1 as SEHNR and CDR2 as FQNEAQ (reference sequence). TCR beta CDR3 region amplification was performed from RNA transcripts. In the first-round RT-PCR of the TCR CDR3, the HTBI primer set was used. TCRdb passed the multiplex PCR reads through MiXCR, listing each CDR3 protein once. The table has roughly 420,000 distinct CDR3 sequences, 15% to 19% seen once.

Sequencing was performed on blood. The sequence derives from a woman in her late teens or twenties with Graves' hyperthyroidism. The chain links TRBV7-9 to TRBJ2-3, with a tentative D call TRBD2 (5 bases). The CDR3 region is CASSEIARASDTQYF. CDR3 nucleotides: TGTGCCAGCAGCGAGATCGCGCGGGCCTCAGATACGCAGTATTTT. The whole variable domain, filled in from reference TRBV7-9 and TRBJ2-3, reads DTGVSQNPRHKITKRGQNVTFRCDPISEHNRLYWYRQTLGQGPEFLTYFQNEAQLEKSRLLSDRFSAERPKGSFSTLEIQRTEQGDSAMYLCASSEIARASDTQYFGPGTRLTVL.